The 25 T cell receptor beta chains presented below share a single source sample, sequenced in a study of blood T cell repertoires in COVID-19. Data came from immunoSEQ multiplex PCR; TCRdb stores just in-frame clones and leaves some out. The sample lists 30,000 to 35,000 clones, around nine tenths occurring once. Sequences were obtained from peripheral blood. These receptors were obtained from a man in his 60s with active COVID-19.

The chain uses TRBV7-8 and TRBJ1-1, with a possible D match to TRBD1 (6 bases). Trimming cost V 5 bases and J 1 base, with 8 bases left between them. The V gene's germline CDR1 is SGHVS and CDR2 FQNEAQ. This CDR3 region has 13 residues. The CDR3: CASSQGPNTEAFF. CDR3 coding DNA: TGTGCCAGCAGCCAGGGGCCGAACACTGAAGCTTTCTTT.

The J gene is TRBJ2-3, the V gene TRBV7-3; 7 bases line up with TRBD1. V shed 0 bases, J shed 4 bases, and the junction held 4 bases outside the gene matches. CDR1 and CDR2 (germline): SGHTA, FQGTGA. CDR3 length: 15 residues. CDR3 nucleotides: TGTGCCAGCAGCTTAACGACAGGGCTCTCAGATACGCAGTATTTT. Its translation is CASSLTTGLSDTQYF.

V is TRBV5-6 and J is TRBJ2-7; D ambiguous. Germline V gene data show CDR1 as SGHDT and CDR2 as YYEEEE. V lost 1 base and J 2 bases, leaving 4 bases between the germline ends. This CDR3 is built from 12 residues. In DNA, the CDR3 is TGTGCCAGCAGCTTGCGAGCCTACGAGCAGTACTTC. This gives the protein CASSLRAYEQYF. Drawing the rest from reference TRBV5-6 and TRBJ2-7, the complete variable domain is DAGVTQSPTHLIKTRGQQVTLRCSPKSGHDTVSWYQQALGQGPQFIFQYYEEEERQRGNFPDRFSGHQFPNYSSELNVNALLLGDSALYLCASSLRAYEQYFGPGTRLTVT.

The genes are TRBV21-1 and TRBJ2-7; the D call in the table, TRBD2, was not verified against the DNA. TRBV21-1 is recorded as a pseudogene. This CDR3 comprises 16 residues. The CDR3 loop reads CASSPNCLAVTYEQYF. CDR3 in DNA: TGTGCCAGCAGCCCAAACTGCCTAGCGGTTACCTACGAGCAGTACTTC.

V gene TRBV9 combines with J gene TRBJ1-2, with D hard to call. Germline values: CDR1 SGDLS, CDR2 YYNGEE. Trimming cost V 3 bases and J 8 bases, with 17 bases left between them. This CDR3 contains 14 residues. The CDR3: CASSAVLMAGGYTF. DNA for the CDR3: TGTGCCAGCAGCGCCGTCTTAATGGCCGGGGGCTACACCTTC.

This clone was seen a single time. This chain links TRBV29-1 with TRBJ1-4, with a possible D match to TRBD1 (6 bases). CDR1 and CDR2 from the germline V gene are SQVTM and ANQGSEA. The V end was cut by 4 bases, the J end by 4 bases, with 16 bases between. The CDR3 has 15 amino acids. In DNA, the CDR3 is TGCAGCGTTGTTCCCTCAGGGGCCCGTAATGAAAAACTGTTTTTT. Translation: CSVVPSGARNEKLFF.

The table lists this clone with a count of one. The rearrangement uses TRBV29-1 and TRBJ1-2; 9 bases agree with TRBD1. This CDR3 region has 11 residues. V trimming: 7 bases; J trimming: 7 bases; junction bases outside the gene matches: 4. In germline, CDR1 is SQVTM, CDR2 ANQGSEA. CDR3 bases: TGCAGCGCACAGGGGGCGTCTGGCTACACCTTC. Amino acids: CSAQGASGYTF.

The chain is built from TRBV19 and TRBJ2-7; 7 bases align to TRBD2. CDR3 length: 15 amino acids. V shed 5 bases, J shed 3 bases, and the junction held 10 bases outside the gene matches. Germline-derived CDR1 and CDR2 are LNHDA and SQIVND (reference sequence). CDR3 sequence reads: CASSSPRTGGYEQYF. CDR3 bases: TGTGCCAGTAGTTCCCCCCGGACGGGGGGCTACGAGCAGTACTTC.

This clone was counted only a few times. V gene TRBV6-6 combines with J gene TRBJ1-5, with 8 bases lining up with TRBD1. The trim removed 5 bases at V and 4 bases at J, leaving 13 bases unmatched. Germline CDR1 reads MNHNY; CDR2 reads SVGAGI (reference sequence). The CDR3 totals 17 residues. The CDR3 DNA is TGTGCCAGCAGTCGGTCATTCAGGGGGCAGAGTAATCAGCCCCAGCATTTT. It codes for CASSRSFRGQSNQPQHF.

This clone was seen only once. The chain combines TRBV6-6 with TRBJ2-3, with 7 positions matching TRBD1. The V segment lost 6 bases and the J segment 0 bases; nucleotides outside the gene matches: 9. The CDR3 extends over 16 amino acids. Germline V gives CDR1 MNHNY, CDR2 SVGAGI (reference sequence). CDR3 sequence reads: CASRGQYAASTDTQYF. The CDR3, as DNA: TGTGCCAGCAGGGGACAGTACGCCGCTAGCACAGATACGCAGTATTTT.

This clone has only one observation. The chain joins TRBV19 to TRBJ1-6; perhaps TRBD1 as D (5 bases). The CDR3 sequence is 14 residues long. Germline V gene lookup returns CDR1 LNHDA and CDR2 SQIVND (reference sequence). V lost 8 bases, J lost 6 bases, and 14 bases lay in between. The CDR3 nucleotides are TGTGCCAGTGAGGTGTGGGGCGGTAATTCACCCCTCCACTTT. It encodes CASEVWGGNSPLHF. The variable domain in full, with the rest retrieved from reference TRBV19 and TRBJ1-6, is DGGITQSPKYLFRKEGQNVTLSCEQNLNHDAMYWYRQDPGQGLRLIYYSQIVNDFQKGDIAEGYSVSREKKESFPLTVTSAQKNPTAFYLCASEVWGGNSPLHFGNGTRLTVT.

This clone was observed a handful of times. This chain links TRBV7-9 with TRBJ1-5, with 9 nucleotides matching TRBD1. The CDR3 is 13 residues long. Germline loops: CDR1 SEHNR, CDR2 FQNEAQ (reference sequence). With 5 bases clipped from V and 7 bases from J, the junction kept 3 bases outside the gene matches. The DNA of the CDR3 is TGTGCCAGCAGCCTTACAGGGGGCCAGCCCCAGCATTTT. This sequence encodes CASSLTGGQPQHF. The complete variable domain, with remaining parts taken from reference TRBV7-9 and TRBJ1-5, reads DTGVSQNPRHKITKRGQNVTFRCDPISEHNRLYWYRQTLGQGPEFLTYFQNEAQLEKSRLLSDRFSAERPKGSFSTLEIQRTEQGDSAMYLCASSLTGGQPQHFGDGTRLSIL.

V usage is TRBV9 and J usage is TRBJ2-3; 7 bases match TRBD2. CDR3 length equals 18 residues. With 0 bases clipped from V and 0 bases from J, the junction kept 10 bases outside the gene matches. The germline CDR1 and CDR2 sequences are SGDLS and YYNGEE. DNA of the CDR3: TGTGCCAGCAGCGTAGGGCTAGCGGTTACCTCTAGCACAGATACGCAGTATTTT. It is translated as CASSVGLAVTSSTDTQYF.

The V call is TRBV9, the J call TRBJ2-1; D is unresolved. Germline-derived CDR1 and CDR2 are SGDLS and YYNGEE. The CDR3 consists of 13 residues. V was cut by 0 bases and J by 5 bases, with 6 bases left in between. CDR3 DNA: TGTGCCAGCAGCGTAGGGCAACACAATGAGCAGTTCTTC. As protein: CASSVGQHNEQFF. The complete variable domain, with remaining parts taken from reference TRBV9 and TRBJ2-1, reads DSGVTQTPKHLITATGQRVTLRCSPRSGDLSVYWYQQSLDQGLQFLIQYYNGEERAKGNILERFSAQQFPDLHSELNLSSLELGDSALYFCASSVGQHNEQFFGPGTRLTVL.

This clone is classed as medium-sized. The rearrangement links TRBV9 to TRBJ2-7, with 9 bases matching TRBD1. There are 13 residues in the CDR3. CDR1 and CDR2 from the germline V gene are SGDLS and YYNGEE. J lost 5 bases, V lost 3 bases, and 3 bases had no gene match. DNA for the CDR3: TGTGCCAGCAGCGCGGACAGGGGAGACGAGCAGTACTTC. Amino acids: CASSADRGDEQYF.

V usage is TRBV18 and J usage is TRBJ2-7, with 7 bases lining up with TRBD1. CDR3 length: 13 amino acids. The V and J ends lost 5 bases and 7 bases, in that order; junction bases with no gene match: 8. From germline, CDR1 is KGHSH and CDR2 LQKENI. The CDR3 loop reads CASSSRQGGEQYF. In nucleotides, the CDR3 is TGTGCCAGCTCATCTCGACAGGGTGGTGAGCAGTACTTC.

V and J are TRBV4-1 and TRBJ2-5, with D possibly matching TRBD1 (5 bases). Germline CDR1 is MGHRA and CDR2 is YSYEKL. The CDR3 covers 15 residues. Deletions cut 1 base from V and 1 base from J, with 10 bases between. CDR3 nucleotide sequence: TGCGCCAGCAGCCAAGTACCAGACAGCCAAGAGACCCAGTACTTC. Its protein is CASSQVPDSQETQYF.

This clone appeared once. The chain employs TRBV11-3 and TRBJ2-3; weak D call: TRBD2 (6 bases). V lost 5 bases and J lost 1, with 10 bases in between. Germline V gives CDR1 SGHNT, CDR2 YENEEA. CDR3 size: 14 residues. CDR3 nucleotides: TGTGCCAGCAGCGGCGGGGCCCGCACAGATACGCAGTATTTT. Protein: CASSGGARTDTQYF.

The gene calls are TRBV7-2 and TRBJ1-2, with TRBD1 matching over 11 bases. Trimming took 1 base from V and 7 from J; bases not matched to a gene: 8. Germline CDR1 SGHTA, CDR2 FQGNSA. The CDR3 is made up of 16 amino acids. CDR3 DNA sequence: TGTGCCAGCAGCTTAGACCGGGACAGGGGGTTGCGTGGCTACACCTTC. The encoded protein is CASSLDRDRGLRGYTF.

This clone was counted a single time. The chain joins TRBV19 to TRBJ2-7, with D perhaps matching TRBD1 (6 bases). The CDR3 runs to 14 residues. V was shortened by 5 bases and J by 2 bases, with 13 bases between the two germline ends. Germline loops: CDR1 LNHDA, CDR2 SQIVND (reference sequence). In nucleotides, the CDR3 is TGTGCCAGTAGTGTGCGGACAGACCCCTACGAGCAGTACTTC. Translated: CASSVRTDPYEQYF.

The genes are TRBV4-3 and TRBJ2-2, with D possibly TRBD2 on 6 matching bases. The CDR3 covers 14 residues. Germline V gives CDR1 LGHNA, CDR2 YSLEER. V was shortened by 0 bases and J by 6 bases, with 8 bases between the two germline ends. This chain's CDR3 is CASSQELAAGELFF. The CDR3 coding sequence is TGCGCCAGCAGCCAAGAACTAGCAGCCGGGGAGCTGTTTTTT.

The J gene is TRBJ1-1, the V gene TRBV3-1 (or the pseudogene TRBV3-2); D uncertain. Trimming removed 0 bases at V and 0 bases at J, with 11 bases between. This CDR3 has 16 residues. Germline values: CDR1 LGHDT, CDR2 YNNKEL (reference sequence). The CDR3 DNA sequence: TGTGCCAGCAGCCAAGAATTCGGGGTCATGAACACTGAAGCTTTCTTT. This codes for CASSQEFGVMNTEAFF.

The chain recombines TRBV11-1 with TRBJ2-7; TRBD2 agrees at 8 bases. V trimming: 5 bases; J trimming: 0 bases; junction bases outside the gene matches: 6. Germline values: CDR1 SGHAT, CDR2 FQDESV (reference sequence). The CDR3 has 15 amino acids. DNA for the CDR3: TGTGCCAGCAGCAAGCTAGCGGGTAGCTCCTACGAGCAGTACTTC. Its translation: CASSKLAGSSYEQYF.

V and J are TRBV7-2 and TRBJ1-2; 9 bases are a match to TRBD1. V was pared by 5 bases and J by 8 bases, with 3 bases of the junction left unmatched. The CDR3 spans 12 residues. CDR1 SGHTA and CDR2 FQGNSA come from the germline V gene. CDR3 residues: CASSPGQGGYTF. The CDR3 region has the DNA TGTGCCAGCAGCCCGGGACAGGGAGGCTACACCTTC.

CDR3 nucleotides: TGTGCCAGCAGCGATCCAAGCGGGGGAGCCAAAAACATTCAGTACTTC. Its translation: CASSDPSGGAKNIQYF. The chain uses TRBV11-2 and TRBJ2-4; 8 positions agree with TRBD2. This CDR3 region has 16 residues. The V gene's germline CDR1 is SGHAT and CDR2 FQNNGV. V lost 5 bases, J lost 0 bases, and 6 bases stayed unmatched.